This is a list of T cell receptor beta chains from one sample in a study of T cell responses to AZD1222 COVID-19 vaccine. TCRdb's table, derived via immunoSEQ multiplex PCR, lists solely in-frame clones and lacks some. The data contain 90,000 to 150,000 clones, around 88% of them seen just once; the ten biggest clones take up 4% to 5.5%. The source was peripheral blood, collected on day 0 of AZD1222 vaccination. Receptor source: an adult in good health. The CDR3 runs from the conserved cysteine through the conserved F or W. The D gene is left open where the match is weak. The size of a clone is reported for some rows only, either as once, few or many, or as a class for expanded clones.

DNA	CDR3	D	V	J	size
TGTGCCAGTAGCGGTAGGGTAGCCTACGAGCAGTACTTC	CASSGRVAYEQYF	NA	TRBV19	TRBJ2-7	NA
TGTGCCAGCAGCTCCCAAGTCACAGGGGGCCGGTTGTACTTC	CASSSQVTGGRLYF	TRBD1	TRBV7-2	TRBJ2-7	NA
TGCGCCAGCAGTGAGTCCCAATATCAGCCCCAGCATTTT	CASSESQYQPQHF	NA	TRBV10-1	TRBJ1-5	NA
TGTGCCAGCAGTCAACAGGGTGCCTATAATTCACCCCTCCACTTT	CASSQQGAYNSPLHF	NA	TRBV6-6	TRBJ1-6	NA
TGTGCCAGCAGCTCTGTACTAACAGGGGGCTCCTACAATGAGCAGTTCTTC	CASSSVLTGGSYNEQFF	TRBD1	TRBV9	TRBJ2-1	NA
TGTGCCAGTAGCCCCGGAACTAATGAAAAACTGTTTTTT	CASSPGTNEKLFF	NA	TRBV19	TRBJ1-4	NA
TGTGCCAGCAGCTCGGGACAGGCCAACTACGAGCAGTACTTC	CASSSGQANYEQYF	TRBD1	TRBV2	TRBJ2-7	medium-sized
TGTGCCAGCAGTTACGGCAGGGGAATCCAAGAGACCCAGTACTTC	CASSYGRGIQETQYF	NA	TRBV6-2/TRBV6-3	TRBJ2-5	NA
TGTGCCAGCAGTTACGAGGGGGGACCCTACGAGCAGTACTTC	CASSYEGGPYEQYF	NA	TRBV6-5	TRBJ2-7	once
TGCGCCAGCAGCGAACCAGGGACCTACGAGCAGTACTTC	CASSEPGTYEQYF	NA	TRBV5-1	TRBJ2-7	NA
TGTGCCAGCAGCAAAAGGGAGGGGTGCACAGATACGCAGTATTTT	CASSKREGCTDTQYF	NA	TRBV21-1	TRBJ2-3	NA
TGTGCCAGCAGTTTAAGCAGGGTTCATAAGCCCCAGCATTTT	CASSLSRVHKPQHF	NA	TRBV28	TRBJ1-5	few
TGCGCCAGCAGCTTCGGGCAGGGCCAAAACATTCAGTACTTC	CASSFGQGQNIQYF	NA	TRBV5-1	TRBJ2-4	NA
TGTGCCAGCAGCTTCCGGACAGAGAGGACTGAAGCTTTCTTT	CASSFRTERTEAFF	NA	TRBV11-2	TRBJ1-1	NA
TGTGCCAGCGGGGACAGTCGAAACACTGAAGCTTTCTTT	CASGDSRNTEAFF	TRBD1	TRBV9	TRBJ1-1	NA
TGTGCCAGCAGCTCGACAGGGTTCTATGGCTACACCTTC	CASSSTGFYGYTF	TRBD1	TRBV7-9	TRBJ1-2	NA
TGTGCCAGCAGCCTGACTAGCGGGGGAACCACAGATACGCAGTATTTT	CASSLTSGGTTDTQYF	TRBD2	TRBV7-3	TRBJ2-3	once
TGTGCCAGCAGCAGGGGGATAGCGGGGGGGCCGTATGAGCAGTACTTC	CASSRGIAGGPYEQYF	TRBD2	TRBV5-4	TRBJ2-7	NA
TGCAGTGCTCCCGGCAGCACTGAAGCTTTCTTT	CSAPGSTEAFF	NA	TRBV20-1	TRBJ1-1	NA
TGTGCCAGCAGTTACTCGTCGGACAGGGGCTACACCTTC	CASSYSSDRGYTF	TRBD1	TRBV6-5	TRBJ1-2	NA
TGCGCCAGCAGCCCTCACTCTAGCGGGGCCTACAATGAGCAGTTCTTC	CASSPHSSGAYNEQFF	TRBD2	TRBV4-1	TRBJ2-1	NA
TGCAGCGTTTTCAGCCATACCTACAATGAGCAGTTCTTC	CSVFSHTYNEQFF	NA	TRBV29-1	TRBJ2-1	NA
TGTGCCAGCAGTTTATCGGCAGGGGCCTATGGCTACACCTTC	CASSLSAGAYGYTF	NA	TRBV27	TRBJ1-2	NA
TGTGCCAGCAGCTTAGCTTCCACCTATGGCTACACCTTC	CASSLASTYGYTF	NA	TRBV7-9	TRBJ1-2	NA
TGTGCCAGCAGTTACTCCCCCGACACCGGGGAGCTGTTTTTT	CASSYSPDTGELFF	NA	TRBV6-5	TRBJ2-2	NA
TGTGCCAGCTCACGTGGACAGGAGGGTCAGCCCCAGCATTTT	CASSRGQEGQPQHF	TRBD1	TRBV18	TRBJ1-5	NA
TGTGCCAGCAGCCCCCCTAAATGGATAACTGGGGGAGGCTACACCTTC	CASSPPKWITGGGYTF	NA	TRBV28	TRBJ1-2	NA
TGTGCCAGCAGCCAAGCGGCCGGGGGACAGGACTACGAGCAGTACTTC	CASSQAAGGQDYEQYF	TRBD1	TRBV3-1/TRBV3-2	TRBJ2-7	NA
TGCGCCAGCAGCCAAGATAACAGAATTGGTAATCAGCCCCAGCATTTT	CASSQDNRIGNQPQHF	NA	TRBV4-3	TRBJ1-5	NA
TGTGCCAGCAGTTCAGACAGGACTGACTATGGCTACACCTTC	CASSSDRTDYGYTF	NA	TRBV2	TRBJ1-2	NA
TGTGCCAGCAGCTTTATTATCACCGGGGAGCTGTTTTTT	CASSFIITGELFF	NA	TRBV13	TRBJ2-2	NA
TGTGCCAGCAGCCCGTCGGGCGGGCGCTCTGGAAACACCATATATTTT	CASSPSGGRSGNTIYF	NA	TRBV5-5	TRBJ1-3	NA
TGTGCCAGCAGCGACGATAGATTCGACTACGAGCAGTACTTC	CASSDDRFDYEQYF	NA	TRBV3-1/TRBV3-2	TRBJ2-7	NA
TGCGCCAGCGGGACCAGTCTGGACACCGGGGAGCTGTTTTTT	CASGTSLDTGELFF	NA	TRBV4-3	TRBJ2-2	NA
TGTGCCAGCAGCCTGGGACAGGTTTATGGCTACACCTTC	CASSLGQVYGYTF	TRBD1	TRBV5-4	TRBJ1-2	NA
TGCAGTGCTAGTTGGCTGGGCACTGAAGCTTTCTTT	CSASWLGTEAFF	NA	TRBV20-1	TRBJ1-1	NA
TGCAGTGCCACGATTGGATATGGCTACACCTTC	CSATIGYGYTF	NA	TRBV20-1	TRBJ1-2	NA
TGCGCCAGCAGCAGGCCGGGATCCGGCTCCTACAATGAGCAGTTCTTC	CASSRPGSGSYNEQFF	NA	TRBV5-1	TRBJ2-1	NA
TGTGCCATCAGTGAGTCCCAGACTCCTACCTACGAGCAGTACTTC	CAISESQTPTYEQYF	NA	TRBV10-3	TRBJ2-7	few
TGCGCCAGCAGCTCCGGGACCGGCCAAGATACGCAGTATTTT	CASSSGTGQDTQYF	NA	TRBV5-1	TRBJ2-3	NA
TGTGCCAGCAGCTTAGTTGGAGCCGCGGGGGGGCCCGGGGAGCTGTTTTTT	CASSLVGAAGGPGELFF	TRBD2	TRBV7-6	TRBJ2-2	NA
TGTGCCAGCAGCCTACAGGGGGCGTCCGGCGAGCAGTACTTC	CASSLQGASGEQYF	TRBD1	TRBV5-4	TRBJ2-7	NA
TGTGCCAGCAGCATTACTACAGGGACATTGGGCTACACCTTC	CASSITTGTLGYTF	NA	TRBV7-2	TRBJ1-2	NA
TGTGCCAGCAGTTACTCCCGGAGCACTGAAGCTTTCTTT	CASSYSRSTEAFF	NA	TRBV6-5	TRBJ1-1	NA
TGTGCCAGCAGAGATAGGGACAGAGTGAACACTGAAGCTTTCTTT	CASRDRDRVNTEAFF	TRBD1	TRBV6-5	TRBJ1-1	NA
TGTGCCAGCAGCCAAGGGGGCGGGAACACTGAAGCTTTCTTT	CASSQGGGNTEAFF	TRBD1	TRBV5-6	TRBJ1-1	NA
TGTGCCAGCCGGGACCGCCTCTCTCCCATTCAGTACTTC	CASRDRLSPIQYF	NA	TRBV2	TRBJ2-4	NA
TGTGCCAGCAGTACCGGGACTAGCGGGGGGCCCTCTGGGGCCAACGTCCTGACTTTC	CASSTGTSGGPSGANVLTF	TRBD2	TRBV6-2/TRBV6-3	TRBJ2-6	NA
TGTGCCAGCAGCTTAGATACTAGCGGGGCGAGTGAGCAGTTCTTC	CASSLDTSGASEQFF	TRBD2	TRBV11-2	TRBJ2-1	NA
TGCGCCAGCAGCCCTCAGGGACCCTATGGCTACACCTTC	CASSPQGPYGYTF	NA	TRBV10-2	TRBJ1-2	NA